This TCR beta chain was retrieved from a study of PD-1 blockade in classical Hodgkin lymphoma. Study-wide results and caveats: At C4D1, TCR diversity had climbed significantly for CD4+ cells, though not for CD8+ cells.

The time point: cycle 4 day 1 (C4D1), after 5 to 7 weeks of nivolumab. Autologous stem cell transplantation was followed by relapse in every patient, and brentuximab vedotin exposure varied. The data were produced by immunoSEQ multiplex PCR, yet TCRdb's version contains in-frame clones alone and is incomplete. Here the sample spans 35,000 to 50,000 clones, around three fifths being singletons. The sample holds a few counts of this clone. Its antigen remains unidentified. Germline V lookup: CDR1 MNHEY, CDR2 SVGAGI. CDR3 size: 15 residues. Trimming took off 6 bases at V and 0 bases at J, with 15 bases between the two ends.

The source was peripheral blood mononuclear cells (PBMCs), collected before the fourth cycle of nivolumab. This clonotype was sampled from a human donor with classical Hodgkin lymphoma. The chain carries TRBV6-5 and TRBJ2-7; maybe TRBD1 (6 bases). The CDR3: CASRLTGFFSYEQYF. CDR3 coding DNA: TGTGCCAGCAGACTCACAGGGTTCTTCTCCTACGAGCAGTACTTC.